The 25 T cell receptor beta chains listed next were all sequenced from one sample in a study of molecular identifiers for immune sequencing clone quantification (dated by TCRdb to the late 2010s). The library was generated by PCR. Sequencer: Illumina HiSeq 4000. TCRdb applied fastp at Q25 and MiXCR to the public reads, then kept only in-frame beta chains. Every distinct CDR3 protein forms one entry, paired with its most common genes and DNA. This sample comprises around 25,000 distinct CDR3 sequences, more than 15% of them detected only once. The ten largest account for 0.99% of the sample. The material sequenced was naive CD8+ T cells from blood, with Jurkat cell RNA spiked in. Sample cell subset or site, as interpreted from the label and publication: FACS-sorted CD8+CD4-CCR7+CD45RA+ naive T cells. These TCRs come from a human donor in good health. Some libraries in this study had Jurkat cell RNA spiked in.

In this sample, this clonotype turned up many times. The chain employs TRBV7-2 and TRBJ2-3, with D possibly TRBD2 on 6 matching bases. The CDR3 sequence is 17 residues long. The germline CDR1 and CDR2 sequences are SGHTA and FQGNSA. With 0 bases removed from V and 0 bases from J, the gap between germline ends came to 13 bases. In DNA form, the CDR3 reads TGTGCCAGCAGCTTAGCGAGCGGGTATGGTAGCACAGATACGCAGTATTTT. Residues: CASSLASGYGSTDTQYF.

For this clonotype: This sequence may be a read error, since a much larger clone differs from it by one base. DNA of the CDR3: TGTGCCACCAGTGATCCGCGGCAGGGATATAATTCACCCCTCCACTTT. It is translated as CATSDPRQGYNSPLHF. The V gene is TRBV24-1, the J gene TRBJ1-6; TRBD1 is a possible D gene (5 bases). Trimming left V 3 bases short and J 4 bases short, with 12 bases between. Germline V CDR1 and CDR2: KGHDR, SFDVKD. This CDR3 is 16 amino acids long.

The table lists this clonotype with many counts. This CDR3 reads CSARDPGLPLREQYF. CDR3 DNA sequence: TGCAGTGCTAGAGATCCCGGACTGCCACTGCGAGAGCAGTACTTC. This rearrangement joins TRBV20-1 to TRBJ2-7; D might be TRBD2 (5 bases). V lost 0 bases, J lost 7 bases, and 19 bases lay in between. Germline values: CDR1 DFQATT, CDR2 SNEGSKA (reference sequence). The CDR3 length is 15 residues.

The chain links TRBV28 to TRBJ2-5; no reliable D call. The CDR3 is made up of 17 amino acids. Germline V lookup: CDR1 MDHEN, CDR2 SYDVKM. The V gene lost 3 bases and the J gene lost 2 bases, with 19 bases spanning the gap. CDR3 in DNA: TGTGCCAGCAGTTTTGTCTTCCAAAAGAAAGGGCAAGAGACCCAGTACTTC. It is translated as CASSFVFQKKGQETQYF.

This clonotype came up many times. The chain joins TRBV27 to TRBJ1-5, with D possibly TRBD1 on 5 matching bases. Germline CDR1 is MNHEY and CDR2 is SMNVEV (reference sequence). Trimming shortened V by 4 bases and J by 0 bases, and 10 bases separated the two germline ends. CDR3 length equals 15 residues. The CDR3 DNA reads as TGTGCCAGCAGTTACGGGGGATATAGCAATCAGCCCCAGCATTTT. It encodes CASSYGGYSNQPQHF.

This clonotype was seen repeatedly, ten times or more. The chain has TRBV7-9 and TRBJ2-1, with 7 positions matching TRBD2. CDR3 length: 13 residues. Germline V gives CDR1 SEHNR, CDR2 FQNEAQ (reference sequence). With 5 bases clipped from V and 8 bases from J, the junction kept 6 bases outside the gene matches. CDR3 in DNA: TGTGCCAGCAGCCAAGCCAGCGGGGATGAGCAGTTCTTC. It yields the protein CASSQASGDEQFF.

This clonotype was found many times. In nucleotides, the CDR3 is TGCAGCGTTGTTCACCCCGGGACTAGCGGCTACGAGCAGTACTTC. Protein sequence: CSVVHPGTSGYEQYF. The chain couples TRBV29-1 to TRBJ2-7, with 11 bases matching TRBD2. Unmatched junction bases numbered 8, after V lost 4 bases and J lost 3 bases. Germline loops: CDR1 SQVTM, CDR2 ANQGSEA. The CDR3 has 15 amino acids.

This clonotype was recorded many times. The chain carries TRBV7-9 and TRBJ2-3; possibly TRBD1 for D (5 bases). CDR1 is SEHNR, CDR2 FQNEAQ, per germline (reference sequence). V was shortened by 2 bases and J by 6 bases, with 15 bases between the two germline ends. The CDR3 is 15 amino acids. The CDR3 loop is CASSLSVSGWDTQYF. The CDR3 nucleotides read TGTGCCAGCAGCTTATCGGTGTCAGGGTGGGATACGCAGTATTTT. Full variable domain (rest looked up from reference TRBV7-9 and TRBJ2-3): DTGVSQNPRHKITKRGQNVTFRCDPISEHNRLYWYRQTLGQGPEFLTYFQNEAQLEKSRLLSDRFSAERPKGSFSTLEIQRTEQGDSAMYLCASSLSVSGWDTQYFGPGTRLTVL.

This clonotype was seen at least ten times. This sequence joins TRBV20-1 and TRBJ2-7, with 7 bases aligning to TRBD1. CDR1 DFQATT and CDR2 SNEGSKA come from the germline V gene (reference sequence). This CDR3 has 12 amino acids. V lost 7 bases to trimming and J lost 0 bases; unmatched junction nucleotides: 3. The CDR3 DNA is TGCAGTGTTGGGGACAGCTCCTACGAGCAGTACTTC. Its protein is CSVGDSSYEQYF.

This clonotype was counted ten times or more. The chain combines TRBV7-9 with TRBJ2-3; 13 bases fit TRBD2. Per the germline V gene, CDR1 is SEHNR and CDR2 is FQNEAQ (reference sequence). The CDR3 is 16 amino acids. With 4 bases clipped from V and 5 bases from J, the junction kept 6 bases outside the gene matches. The CDR3 is CASSSGLAGSLDTQYF. Here the CDR3 DNA reads TGTGCCAGCAGCTCGGGACTAGCGGGATCTTTAGATACGCAGTATTTT.

By sample share, this clonotype is medium-sized. The rearrangement links TRBV7-9 to TRBJ2-7; possibly TRBD2 for D (5 bases). CDR1 SEHNR and CDR2 FQNEAQ come from the germline V gene (reference sequence). V lost 5 bases, J lost 2 bases, and 10 bases lay in between. The CDR3 is made up of 13 amino acids. The CDR3, as DNA: TGTGCCAGCAGCCAGAGGGATACCTACGAGCAGTACTTC. As protein: CASSQRDTYEQYF.

This clonotype was seen many times. The chain joins TRBV10-3 to TRBJ2-5; 7 bases are a match to TRBD2. Germline V gives CDR1 ENHRY, CDR2 SYGVKD. The V segment lost 3 bases and the J segment 1 base; nucleotides outside the gene matches: 8. The CDR3 consists of 16 residues. This CDR3 reads CAISEVASGLQETQYF. DNA of the CDR3: TGTGCCATCAGTGAAGTGGCTAGCGGACTCCAAGAGACCCAGTACTTC.

In this sample, this clonotype turned up many times. The chain links TRBV7-9 to TRBJ2-5; D unclear. CDR3 size: 15 residues. Germline-derived CDR1 and CDR2 are SEHNR and FQNEAQ (reference sequence). V lost 5 bases and J lost 0, with 13 bases in between. CDR3 coding DNA: TGTGCCAGCAGCCCTTCCGTTCCGGACCAAGAGACCCAGTACTTC. This translates into CASSPSVPDQETQYF.

This clonotype was counted between two and nine times. A read error may explain this, as a much larger clone is one base away. The rearrangement uses TRBV6-2 or TRBV6-3 and TRBJ2-3; D unclear. The J call could be wrong; TRBJ1-5 is a better fit for the DNA end. The CDR3 consists of 16 residues. Germline values: CDR1 MNHEY, CDR2 SVGEGT. The CDR3 nucleotides are TGTGCCAGCAGACCTATAGCGGGGAGTAATAGAGATACGCAGCATTTT. This gives the protein CASRPIAGSNRDTQHF.

This clonotype was detected ten times or more. V and J are TRBV13 and TRBJ2-1; D perhaps matches TRBD1 (6 bases). V lost 2 bases and J lost 4, with 15 bases in between. This CDR3 is built from 16 residues. Looked up from germline, CDR1 is PRHDT and CDR2 is FYEKMQ (reference sequence). The CDR3 nucleotides are TGTGCCAGCAGCTTAACCCGCCCGACAGGATACAATGAGCAGTTCTTC. Translating it yields CASSLTRPTGYNEQFF.

In its sample, this clonotype is medium-sized (0.01 to 0.1%). CDR3 in amino acids: CSVEGRAGGYEQYF. The CDR3 coding sequence is TGCAGCGTTGAAGGGAGGGCAGGGGGCTACGAGCAGTACTTC. This rearrangement joins TRBV29-1 to TRBJ2-7; tentative D call: TRBD1 (7 bases). The CDR3 consists of 14 residues. The V and J ends lost 1 base and 3 bases respectively, with 13 bases between them. Looked up from germline, CDR1 is SQVTM and CDR2 is ANQGSEA.

This clonotype was picked up many times. The chain is built from TRBV5-6 and TRBJ1-5; D ambiguous. The CDR3 has 14 amino acids. The V gene's germline CDR1 is SGHDT and CDR2 YYEEEE. V dropped 0 bases and J dropped 7 bases, with 11 bases sitting between them. The CDR3 spells CASSLGGAWQPQHF. In nucleotides, the CDR3 is TGTGCCAGCAGCTTGGGGGGAGCGTGGCAGCCCCAGCATTTT. Drawing the rest from reference TRBV5-6 and TRBJ1-5, the complete variable domain is DAGVTQSPTHLIKTRGQQVTLRCSPKSGHDTVSWYQQALGQGPQFIFQYYEEEERQRGNFPDRFSGHQFPNYSSELNVNALLLGDSALYLCASSLGGAWQPQHFGDGTRLSIL.

In regard to this clonotype: This may be a read error, as it is one base from a much larger clone. This chain joins TRBV19 and TRBJ1-1, with a tentative D call TRBD1 (5 bases). Germline V gives CDR1 LNHDA, CDR2 SQIVND (reference sequence). V lost 5 bases to trimming and J lost 4 bases, with 11 bases between them. CDR3 size: 13 residues. This chain's CDR3 is CASSVGVFTEAFF. CDR3 coding DNA: TGTGCCAGTAGTGTGGGGGTTTTCACTGAAGCTTTCTTT.

The V call is TRBV20-1, the J call TRBJ2-7, with TRBD2 as a possible D gene (5 bases). Germline assignment: CDR1 DFQATT and CDR2 SNEGSKA (reference sequence). The ends were cut back, 0 bases at V and 7 bases at J, with 19 bases in the middle. CDR3 size: 15 residues. CDR3 in amino acids: CSARDTAGISGEQYF. The DNA for the CDR3 is TGCAGTGCTAGAGATACGGCAGGAATCTCGGGGGAGCAGTACTTC.

A word on this clonotype: Since a much larger clone is just one base distant, this may be a read error. This likely comes from a read error, as the CDR3 has no conserved phenylalanine or tryptophan at its end. It is unclear where the CDR3 begins or ends on the DNA, so no DNA is shown, and the CDR3 is as TCRdb lists it. V is TRBV2 and J is TRBJ1-1; no check of the table's D call, TRBD1, against the DNA was made. From germline, CDR1 is SNHLY and CDR2 FYNNEI. Including both end residues, the CDR3 is 11 amino acids long. CDR3 region: CASSEAPGHRS.

This clonotype was recorded at least ten times. The chain is built from TRBV9 and TRBJ2-1; either TRBD1 or TRBD2 may supply D (6 bases each). Trimming removed 0 bases from V and 6 bases from J, with 13 bases in between. Germline CDR1 and CDR2: SGDLS and YYNGEE. The CDR3 spans 15 residues. Written as DNA, the CDR3 is TGTGCCAGCAGCGTAGTTGGAGGGGGTCCCAATGAGCAGTTCTTC. Translated: CASSVVGGGPNEQFF.

This clonotype was picked up many times. The chain combines TRBV10-2 with TRBJ2-7, with 7 bases identical to TRBD1. Germline lookup yields CDR1 WSHSY and CDR2 SAAADI. Losses at the gene ends were 2 bases for V and 2 bases for J; bases not matched to a gene: 9. The CDR3 covers 16 residues. In DNA, the CDR3 is TGCGCCAGCAGTGAGACTACCGGGACAGAAGCCTACGAGCAGTACTTC. Translating it yields CASSETTGTEAYEQYF.

This clonotype was seen ten or more times. The chain employs TRBV5-6 and TRBJ2-5; a weak D match, TRBD2 (6 bases). The CDR3 has 15 amino acids. V dropped 0 bases and J dropped 5 bases, with 14 bases sitting between them. CDR1 and CDR2 from the germline V gene are SGHDT and YYEEEE. This chain's CDR3 is CASSLGLASSETQYF. Here the CDR3 DNA reads TGTGCCAGCAGCTTGGGGCTAGCGAGTTCTGAGACCCAGTACTTC.

There are many counts of this clonotype. The chain recombines TRBV6-2 or TRBV6-3 with TRBJ1-5; D is possibly TRBD1 (5 bases). Germline CDR1 and CDR2: MNHEY and SVGEGT. The length of the CDR3 is 15 residues. V lost 4 bases, J lost 5 bases, and 15 bases lay in between. This chain's CDR3 is CASSLPGTVDQPQHF. In DNA form, the CDR3 reads TGTGCCAGCAGTTTACCCGGGACGGTCGATCAGCCCCAGCATTTT.

This clonotype has a count of ten or more. The chain has TRBV5-5 and TRBJ2-2; the match to TRBD2 covers 8 bases. This CDR3 spans 19 amino acids. V was clipped by 0 bases and J by 1 base; unmatched bases: 11. From germline, CDR1 is SGHKS and CDR2 YYEKEE (reference sequence). CDR3 DNA sequence: TGTGCCAGCAGCTTGGACAGGCTCACTAGCGGCAGGAACACCGGGGAGCTGTTTTTT. Amino acid sequence: CASSLDRLTSGRNTGELFF.